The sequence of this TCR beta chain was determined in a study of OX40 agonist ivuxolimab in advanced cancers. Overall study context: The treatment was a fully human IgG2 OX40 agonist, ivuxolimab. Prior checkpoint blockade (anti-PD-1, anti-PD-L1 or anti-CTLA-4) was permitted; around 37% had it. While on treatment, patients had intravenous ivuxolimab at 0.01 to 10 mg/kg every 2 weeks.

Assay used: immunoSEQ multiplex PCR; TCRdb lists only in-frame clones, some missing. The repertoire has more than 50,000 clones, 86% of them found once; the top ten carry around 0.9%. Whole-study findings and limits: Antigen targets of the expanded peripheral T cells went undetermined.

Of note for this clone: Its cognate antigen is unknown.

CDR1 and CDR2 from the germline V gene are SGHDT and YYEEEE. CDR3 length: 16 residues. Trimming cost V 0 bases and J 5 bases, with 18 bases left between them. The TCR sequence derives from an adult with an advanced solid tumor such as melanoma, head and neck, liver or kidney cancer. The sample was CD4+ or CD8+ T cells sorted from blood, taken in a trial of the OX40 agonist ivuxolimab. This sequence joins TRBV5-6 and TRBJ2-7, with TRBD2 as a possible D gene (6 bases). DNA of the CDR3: TGTGCCAGCAGCTTGGGATCGAATAGCGGAGCCGACGAGCAGTACTTC. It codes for CASSLGSNSGADEQYF.